These 20 T cell receptor beta chains share one sample of origin, sequenced in a study of T cells after somatic rescue of genetic block. TCRdb keeps only in-frame clones here, not all; method: immunoSEQ multiplex PCR. The sample lists about 88,000 clones, 90% seen once, with under 2% in the top ten. Sequencing was done on a sample of peripheral blood mononuclear cells (PBMCs). These receptors were collected from a young woman.

The rearrangement joins TRBV19 to TRBJ2-7; 7 positions agree with TRBD1. Per germline, CDR1 LNHDA and CDR2 SQIVND (reference sequence). The CDR3 is 14 residues long. V was clipped by 5 bases and J by 3 bases; unmatched bases: 7. This chain's CDR3 is CASSWGTEHYEQYF. In DNA, the CDR3 is TGTGCCAGTAGTTGGGGGACAGAGCACTACGAGCAGTACTTC.

The chain is built from TRBV4-1 and TRBJ2-1; 13 bases match TRBD2. Germline V lookup: CDR1 MGHRA, CDR2 YSYEKL. The CDR3 sequence is 16 residues long. V trimming: 6 bases; J trimming: 8 bases; junction bases outside the gene matches: 10. The CDR3 DNA is TGCGCCAGCAGGGACAGGAGACTAGCGGGAGGCTATGAGCAGTTCTTC. Translating gives CASRDRRLAGGYEQFF.

This clone has a single count. The genes are TRBV5-6 and TRBJ1-2; D may be TRBD1 (6 bases). Germline CDR1 and CDR2: SGHDT and YYEEEE. The CDR3 runs 16 residues. With 1 base removed from V and 2 bases from J, the gap between germline ends came to 15 bases. CDR3 loop: CASSLFSGGKNYGYTF. CDR3 bases: TGTGCCAGCAGCTTGTTTTCGGGGGGCAAGAACTATGGCTACACCTTC. The full variable domain, in which reference TRBV5-6 and TRBJ1-2 provide the parts outside the CDR3, is DAGVTQSPTHLIKTRGQQVTLRCSPKSGHDTVSWYQQALGQGPQFIFQYYEEEERQRGNFPDRFSGHQFPNYSSELNVNALLLGDSALYLCASSLFSGGKNYGYTFGSGTRLTVV.

This chain uses TRBV19 with TRBJ2-7; D is undetermined. CDR1 is LNHDA, CDR2 SQIVND, per germline (reference sequence). V lost 8 bases to trimming and J lost 2 bases, with 7 bases between them. This CDR3 contains 11 residues. The CDR3 here is CASGEPYEQYF. Here the CDR3 DNA reads TGTGCCAGTGGCGAACCCTACGAGCAGTACTTC.

This chain connects TRBV19 to TRBJ1-1, with unresolved D. CDR3 size: 14 residues. The germline V and J ends were trimmed by 3 bases and 5 bases, with 13 bases remaining between them. Germline values: CDR1 LNHDA, CDR2 SQIVND (reference sequence). The CDR3 DNA reads as TGTGCCAGTAGTATCCGAGGGAGTGAAACTGAAGCTTTCTTT. Residues: CASSIRGSETEAFF.

This chain uses TRBV28 with TRBJ2-1; TRBD1 or TRBD2 may be the D gene (6 bases each). The CDR3 spans 15 residues. V was cut by 6 bases and J by 9 bases, with 21 bases left in between. Germline V gene sequence: CDR1 MDHEN, CDR2 SYDVKM. CDR3 coding DNA: TGTGCCAGCAGGGTGGAGGGGCCAGGGACAATTGAGCAGTTCTTC. Protein product: CASRVEGPGTIEQFF.

Only one count was recorded for this clone. V and J are TRBV4-1 and TRBJ2-7; D may match TRBD1 or TRBD2 (5 bases each). Germline V gene lookup returns CDR1 MGHRA and CDR2 YSYEKL. This CDR3 has 17 residues. V lost 0 bases and J 0 bases, leaving 15 bases between the germline ends. CDR3 in amino acids: CASSQEFVAGSSYEQYF. The CDR3 bases are TGCGCCAGCAGCCAAGAGTTTGTCGCAGGGAGCTCCTACGAGCAGTACTTC.

The chain employs TRBV7-9 and TRBJ2-7, with D unresolved. The CDR3 consists of 15 residues. Looked up from germline, CDR1 is SEHNR and CDR2 is FQNEAQ (reference sequence). Trimming removed 3 bases at V and 2 bases at J, with 14 bases between. CDR3 bases: TGTGCCAGCAGCTTCTCCCGCAGAGCTCCCTACGAGCAGTACTTC. Encoded protein: CASSFSRRAPYEQYF.

The rearrangement joins TRBV19 to TRBJ1-3, with D hard to call. V was clipped by 6 bases and J by 0 bases, with 9 bases between them. CDR1 and CDR2 from the germline V gene are LNHDA and SQIVND (reference sequence). The CDR3 is 14 amino acids. CDR3 amino acids: CASSFKDSGNTIYF. CDR3 nucleotides: TGTGCCAGTAGCTTCAAAGACTCTGGAAACACCATATATTTT.

V gene TRBV2 combines with J gene TRBJ1-1, with D possibly being TRBD1 (6 bases). This CDR3 has 14 residues. Per germline, CDR1 SNHLY and CDR2 FYNNEI. V lost 5 bases, J lost 3 bases, and 13 bases lay in between. CDR3 residues: CASSPQGLDTEAFF. The CDR3 DNA sequence: TGTGCCAGCAGTCCACAGGGCTTGGACACTGAAGCTTTCTTT.

J is TRBJ1-1 and V is TRBV27; D might be TRBD1 (5 bases). This CDR3 spans 15 amino acids. Germline V gene lookup returns CDR1 MNHEY and CDR2 SMNVEV (reference sequence). The V end lost 4 bases, the J end lost 1 base, and 13 bases lay between the germline ends. The DNA of the CDR3 is TGTGCCAGCAGTTGGGACTCAAGCGCGAACACTGAAGCTTTCTTT. Its translation: CASSWDSSANTEAFF.

V is TRBV4-2 and J is TRBJ1-4; 8 nucleotides line up with TRBD1. Germline V lookup: CDR1 LGHNA, CDR2 YNFKEQ. The CDR3 is made up of 16 amino acids. The trim removed 0 bases at V and 6 bases at J, leaving 6 bases unmatched. In DNA, the CDR3 is TGTGCCAGCAGCCAAGATCGTGGACAGGGCGATGAAAAACTGTTTTTT. This encodes CASSQDRGQGDEKLFF.

The chain is built from TRBV2 and TRBJ2-1; no definite D call. CDR1 and CDR2 (germline): SNHLY, FYNNEI. The V and J ends lost 3 bases and 0 bases respectively, with 9 bases between them. The CDR3 has 15 amino acids. In DNA, the CDR3 is TGTGCCAGCAGTGAGGTACCCCGCTCCTACAATGAGCAGTTCTTC. This translates into CASSEVPRSYNEQFF.

The chain has TRBV2 and TRBJ1-1, with D possibly TRBD1 on 6 matching bases. Trimming took off 4 bases at V and 8 bases at J, with 11 bases between the two ends. Germline V gene sequence: CDR1 SNHLY, CDR2 FYNNEI. CDR3 length: 12 amino acids. The DNA of the CDR3 is TGTGCCAGCAGTGGGGCAGGGGAAGAAGCTTTCTTT. Amino acid sequence: CASSGAGEEAFF. The full variable domain, its missing parts supplied by reference TRBV2 and TRBJ1-1, is EPEVTQTPSHQVTQMGQEVILRCVPISNHLYFYWYRQILGQKVEFLVSFYNNEISEKSEIFDDQFSVERPDGSNFTLKIRSTKLEDSAMYFCASSGAGEEAFFGQGTRLTVV.

The chain links TRBV27 to TRBJ1-2; 12 nucleotides match TRBD1. Unmatched junction bases numbered 16, after V lost 6 bases and J lost 8 bases. The germline CDR1 and CDR2 sequences are MNHEY and SMNVEV (reference sequence). The CDR3 is 17 residues long. The CDR3 loop is CASSLRAGTGGWEGYTF. The CDR3 nucleotides are TGTGCCAGCAGCCTTAGAGCTGGGACAGGGGGCTGGGAGGGCTACACCTTC.

The rearrangement uses TRBV6-1 and TRBJ2-7; 12 nucleotides match TRBD2. Germline loops: CDR1 MNHNS, CDR2 SASEGT. Trimming at V came to 1 base and at J to 2 bases, leaving 6 bases not matched to a gene. This CDR3 is built from 17 residues. The CDR3 region has the DNA TGTGCCAGCAGTGAAGGGCTAGCGGGAGGGAACACCTACGAGCAGTACTTC. This encodes CASSEGLAGGNTYEQYF.

This clone was recorded once. The rearrangement links TRBV28 to TRBJ1-2; no clear D gene. CDR3 length: 13 residues. V lost 7 bases, J lost 4 bases, and 13 bases lay in between. From germline, CDR1 is MDHEN and CDR2 SYDVKM. CDR3 DNA sequence: TGTGCCAGCACACCTCCACTGATCTATGGCTACACCTTC. Its translation: CASTPPLIYGYTF.

The J gene is TRBJ2-7, the V gene TRBV27; D is possibly TRBD1 (6 bases). V was clipped by 6 bases and J by 3 bases, with 9 bases between them. The germline V gene encodes CDR1 MNHEY and CDR2 SMNVEV (reference sequence). The CDR3 runs 12 residues. CDR3 sequence reads: CASRTGYYEQYF. The CDR3 DNA sequence: TGTGCCAGCAGGACAGGCTACTACGAGCAGTACTTC.

This clone was seen once. The chain carries TRBV30 and TRBJ1-5; tentative D call: TRBD1 (6 bases). The V end was cut by 2 bases, the J end by 6 bases, with 14 bases between. Germline V gene lookup returns CDR1 GTSNPN and CDR2 SVGIG (reference sequence). The CDR3 is 14 amino acids. The CDR3 reads CAWSIAGAGQPQHF. Written as DNA, the CDR3 is TGTGCCTGGAGTATTGCGGGGGCAGGTCAGCCCCAGCATTTT. The whole variable domain, filled in from reference TRBV30 and TRBJ1-5, reads SQTIHQWPATLVQPVGSPLSLECTVEGTSNPNLYWYRQAAGRGLQLLFYSVGIGQISSEVPQNLSASRPQDRQFILSSKKLLLSDSGFYLCAWSIAGAGQPQHFGDGTRLSIL.

CDR3 nucleotides: TGTGCCTGGAGTGTAATTCAGGGTAACTATGGCTACACCTTC. Protein product: CAWSVIQGNYGYTF. V gene TRBV30 combines with J gene TRBJ1-2, with D perhaps TRBD1 (5 bases). Germline assignment: CDR1 GTSNPN and CDR2 SVGIG (reference sequence). Trimming took off 0 bases at V and 1 base at J, with 9 bases between the two ends. The CDR3 has 14 residues.